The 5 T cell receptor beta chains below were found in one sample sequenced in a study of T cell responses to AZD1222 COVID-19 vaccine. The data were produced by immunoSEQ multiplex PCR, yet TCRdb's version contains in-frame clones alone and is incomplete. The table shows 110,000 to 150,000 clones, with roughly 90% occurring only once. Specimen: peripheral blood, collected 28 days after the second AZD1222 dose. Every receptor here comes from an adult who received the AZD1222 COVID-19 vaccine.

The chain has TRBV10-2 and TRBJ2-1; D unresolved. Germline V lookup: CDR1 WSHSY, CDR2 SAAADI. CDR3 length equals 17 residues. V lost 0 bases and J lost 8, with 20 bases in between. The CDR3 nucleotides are TGCGCCAGCAGTGAGTCGTTTAGACCACTCGGAACCGATGAGCAGTTCTTC. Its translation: CASSESFRPLGTDEQFF.

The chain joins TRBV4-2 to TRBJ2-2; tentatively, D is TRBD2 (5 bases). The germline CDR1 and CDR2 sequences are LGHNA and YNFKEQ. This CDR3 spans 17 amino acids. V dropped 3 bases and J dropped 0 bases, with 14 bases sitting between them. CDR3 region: CASSQEDGRANTGELFF. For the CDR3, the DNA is TGTGCCAGCAGCCAGGAGGACGGTCGGGCGAACACCGGGGAGCTGTTTTTT.

The CDR3 region is CAPRSNISGNTIYF. The CDR3, as DNA: TGTGCCCCCAGGTCGAACATCTCTGGAAACACCATATATTTT. The V gene is TRBV7-7, the J gene TRBJ1-3; D is undetermined. The CDR3 sequence is 14 residues long. The V and J ends lost 11 bases and 0 bases respectively, with 14 bases between them. Germline V gene data show CDR1 as SSHAT and CDR2 as FNYEAQ (reference sequence).

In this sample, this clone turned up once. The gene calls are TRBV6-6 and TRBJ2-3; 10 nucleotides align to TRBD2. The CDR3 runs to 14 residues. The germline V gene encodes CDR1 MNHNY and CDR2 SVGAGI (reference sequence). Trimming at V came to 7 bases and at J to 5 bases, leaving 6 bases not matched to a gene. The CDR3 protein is CASTIGLAVDTQYF. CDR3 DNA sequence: TGTGCCAGCACTATAGGACTAGCGGTAGATACGCAGTATTTT.

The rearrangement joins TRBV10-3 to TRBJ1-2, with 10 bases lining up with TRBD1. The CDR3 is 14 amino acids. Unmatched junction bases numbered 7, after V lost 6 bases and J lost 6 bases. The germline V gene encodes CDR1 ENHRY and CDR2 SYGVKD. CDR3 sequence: CAIRDRGLENGYTF. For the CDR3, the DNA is TGTGCCATCAGGGACAGGGGGTTAGAAAATGGCTACACCTTC.